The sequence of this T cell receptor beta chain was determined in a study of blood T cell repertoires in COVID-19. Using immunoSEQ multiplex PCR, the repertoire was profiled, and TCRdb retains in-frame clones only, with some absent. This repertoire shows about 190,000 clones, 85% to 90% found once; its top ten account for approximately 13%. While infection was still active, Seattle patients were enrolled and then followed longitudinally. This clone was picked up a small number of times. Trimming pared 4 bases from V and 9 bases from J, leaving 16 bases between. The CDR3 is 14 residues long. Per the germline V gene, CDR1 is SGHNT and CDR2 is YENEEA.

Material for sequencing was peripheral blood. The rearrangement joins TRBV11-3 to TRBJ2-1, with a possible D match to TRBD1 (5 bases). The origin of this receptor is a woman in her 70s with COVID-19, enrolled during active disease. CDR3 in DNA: TGTGCCAGCAGCTCCCAGTCGACAGAATTTGAGCAGTTCTTC. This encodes CASSSQSTEFEQFF.